A selection of T cell receptor beta chains follows, all from one sample in a study of blood T cell repertoires in COVID-19. Clones were read by immunoSEQ multiplex PCR, and TCRdb kept only the in-frame ones, dropping some. The sample has fewer than 400,000 clones; around 84% are singletons. Sequenced material: peripheral blood. The receptor source for this set is a woman aged 18-29 years with acute or convalescent COVID-19. CDR3s include the opening cysteine and the closing phenylalanine or tryptophan. The D gene is left open where the match is weak. Some rows mark clone size as missing; the rest say once, few, many or name a class of expanded clone.

V gene: TRBV5-6
J gene: TRBJ1-6
D gene: NA
clone size: NA
CDR3 DNA: TGTGCCAGCAGCTTGGTGGGGGGGAATTCACCCCTCCACTTT
CDR3 protein: CASSLVGGNSPLHF

V gene: TRBV5-1
J gene: TRBJ1-2
D gene: NA
clone size: NA
CDR3 DNA: TGCGCCAGCAGCCTGGACAGCTCTAACTATGGCTACACCTTC
CDR3 protein: CASSLDSSNYGYTF

V gene: TRBV15
J gene: TRBJ2-7
D gene: NA
clone size: NA
CDR3 DNA: TGTGCCACCAGCAGAGTGGCAATCTACGAGCAGTACTTC
CDR3 protein: CATSRVAIYEQYF

V gene: TRBV5-4
J gene: TRBJ2-1
D gene: TRBD2
clone size: once
CDR3 DNA: TGTGCCAGCAGCTTGGCGGGTGGGACTAGTTCCTACAATGAGCAGTTCTTC
CDR3 protein: CASSLAGGTSSYNEQFF

V gene: TRBV5-1
J gene: TRBJ2-3
D gene: NA
clone size: once
CDR3 DNA: TGCGCCAGCAGCTCCCCCAGGGGCTCGGAAGATACGCAGTATTTT
CDR3 protein: CASSSPRGSEDTQYF

V gene: TRBV27
J gene: TRBJ2-1
D gene: TRBD2
clone size: NA
CDR3 DNA: TGTGCCAGCAGGAGCGGGAGGGCCGGCAGTGAGCAGTTCTTC
CDR3 protein: CASRSGRAGSEQFF

V gene: TRBV5-1
J gene: TRBJ1-1
D gene: NA
clone size: NA
CDR3 DNA: TGCGCCAGCAGCCCTCAGGCGGGGAACACTGAAGCTTTCTTT
CDR3 protein: CASSPQAGNTEAFF

V gene: TRBV28
J gene: TRBJ1-1
D gene: NA
clone size: NA
CDR3 DNA: TGTGCCAGTAATGGAGGGGTAAACACTGAAGCTTTCTTT
CDR3 protein: CASNGGVNTEAFF

V gene: TRBV6-1
J gene: TRBJ1-1
D gene: NA
clone size: NA
CDR3 DNA: TGTGCCAGCAGTGAACAGGGTTGGACTGAAGCTTTCTTT
CDR3 protein: CASSEQGWTEAFF

V gene: TRBV7-9
J gene: TRBJ2-1
D gene: NA
clone size: once
CDR3 DNA: TGTGCCAGCAGCTCGGGGGACTTTTTCAATGAGCAGTTCTTC
CDR3 protein: CASSSGDFFNEQFF

V gene: TRBV9
J gene: TRBJ1-2
D gene: TRBD1
clone size: NA
CDR3 DNA: TGTGCCAGCAGCGTAGGACAGGGCAACTATGGCTACACCTTC
CDR3 protein: CASSVGQGNYGYTF

V gene: TRBV6-5
J gene: TRBJ1-2
D gene: NA
clone size: NA
CDR3 DNA: TGTGCCAGCAGTTACTCGTCGGGGATCTATGGCTACACCTTC
CDR3 protein: CASSYSSGIYGYTF

V gene: TRBV4-1
J gene: TRBJ2-5
D gene: TRBD1
clone size: NA
CDR3 DNA: TGCGCCAGCAGCAAATCACCGGGACAGGGCGGAGGAGAGACCCAGTACTTC
CDR3 protein: CASSKSPGQGGGETQYF

V gene: TRBV7-7
J gene: TRBJ1-2
D gene: NA
clone size: NA
CDR3 DNA: TGTGCCAGCAGCTGCGAGAGTGTAGAGTACTATGGCTACACCTTC
CDR3 protein: CASSCESVEYYGYTF

V gene: TRBV7-6
J gene: TRBJ2-3
D gene: NA
clone size: NA
CDR3 DNA: TGTGCCAGCAGCTCGACGCCCGACAGACTCACAGATACGCAGTATTTT
CDR3 protein: CASSSTPDRLTDTQYF

V gene: TRBV27
J gene: TRBJ2-1
D gene: TRBD1
clone size: NA
CDR3 DNA: TGTGCCAGCACCTCCGGGACAGCCGCCTACAATGAGCAGTTCTTC
CDR3 protein: CASTSGTAAYNEQFF

V gene: TRBV9
J gene: TRBJ2-5
D gene: TRBD2
clone size: NA
CDR3 DNA: TGTGCCAGCAGCGGGGAAGCGGGAGGGCCCAGTGAGACCCAGTACTTC
CDR3 protein: CASSGEAGGPSETQYF

V gene: TRBV7-9
J gene: TRBJ1-3
D gene: TRBD1
clone size: NA
CDR3 DNA: TGTGCCAGCAGCCCACGGACAGGCTCCTCTGGAAACACCATATATTTT
CDR3 protein: CASSPRTGSSGNTIYF

V gene: TRBV19
J gene: TRBJ1-1
D gene: NA
clone size: NA
CDR3 DNA: TGTGCCAGTAGTACTGGGCCCCTGAACACTGAAGCTTTCTTT
CDR3 protein: CASSTGPLNTEAFF

V gene: TRBV9
J gene: TRBJ2-7
D gene: NA
clone size: once
CDR3 DNA: TGTGCCAGCAGCGTAAGGAACGGAGCCTACGAGCAGTACTTC
CDR3 protein: CASSVRNGAYEQYF

V gene: TRBV3-1/TRBV3-2
J gene: TRBJ2-2
D gene: NA
clone size: NA
CDR3 DNA: TGTGCCAGCAGCTACCCCAGGGAGGCGGGGTCAACCGGGGAGCTGTTTTTT
CDR3 protein: CASSYPREAGSTGELFF

V gene: TRBV12-3/TRBV12-4
J gene: TRBJ1-1
D gene: NA
clone size: few
CDR3 DNA: TGTGCCAGCAGACTCAGGGTAGTCACTGAAGCTTTCTTT
CDR3 protein: CASRLRVVTEAFF

V gene: TRBV5-1
J gene: TRBJ1-2
D gene: NA
clone size: NA
CDR3 DNA: TGCGCCAGCAGCTCCGGACAGATACCTGGGGGTGGCTACACCTTC
CDR3 protein: CASSSGQIPGGGYTF

V gene: TRBV28
J gene: TRBJ1-5
D gene: NA
clone size: few
CDR3 DNA: TGTGCCAGCAGTGGAGTTAGCAATCAGCCCCAGCATTTT
CDR3 protein: CASSGVSNQPQHF

V gene: TRBV6-5
J gene: TRBJ2-5
D gene: NA
clone size: NA
CDR3 DNA: TGTGCCAGCAGTCGGGACACCCCAGAGACCCAGTACTTC
CDR3 protein: CASSRDTPETQYF

V gene: TRBV7-8
J gene: TRBJ2-1
D gene: NA
clone size: NA
CDR3 DNA: TGTGCCAGCAGCTGGGGACATTACAATGAGCAGTTCTTC
CDR3 protein: CASSWGHYNEQFF

V gene: TRBV30
J gene: TRBJ1-5
D gene: NA
clone size: once
CDR3 DNA: TGTGCCTGGAGTCTGGGGGGACTTAGCAATCAGCCCCAGCATTTT
CDR3 protein: CAWSLGGLSNQPQHF

V gene: TRBV7-9
J gene: TRBJ1-4
D gene: NA
clone size: NA
CDR3 DNA: TGTGCCAGCAGCTCCCAGACAGGTGAAAAACTGTTTTTT
CDR3 protein: CASSSQTGEKLFF

V gene: TRBV25-1
J gene: TRBJ2-1
D gene: NA
clone size: NA
CDR3 DNA: TGTGCCAGCAGTGTCCTAACCTACAATGAGCAGTTCTTC
CDR3 protein: CASSVLTYNEQFF

V gene: TRBV7-3
J gene: TRBJ2-1
D gene: TRBD2
clone size: NA
CDR3 DNA: TGTGCCAGCAGCGCGGGACTAGGAAGCCGCCATGAGCAGTTCTTC
CDR3 protein: CASSAGLGSRHEQFF

V gene: TRBV6-5
J gene: TRBJ1-5
D gene: NA
clone size: NA
CDR3 DNA: TGTGCCAGCAGACTTAGGCAGGTCAATCAGCCCCAGCATTTT
CDR3 protein: CASRLRQVNQPQHF

V gene: TRBV24-1
J gene: TRBJ2-2
D gene: TRBD2
clone size: NA
CDR3 DNA: TGTGCCACCAGTTTGTCTAGCGGGAACACCGGGGAGCTGTTTTTT
CDR3 protein: CATSLSSGNTGELFF

V gene: TRBV9
J gene: TRBJ2-5
D gene: TRBD2
clone size: NA
CDR3 DNA: TGTGCCAGCAGCGTAAAGCGGGGGCAAGAGACCCAGTACTTC
CDR3 protein: CASSVKRGQETQYF

V gene: TRBV6-5
J gene: TRBJ2-2
D gene: NA
clone size: once
CDR3 DNA: TGTGCCAGCATACGCAACATCCCCGGGGAGCTGTTTTTT
CDR3 protein: CASIRNIPGELFF

V gene: TRBV28
J gene: TRBJ2-5
D gene: TRBD2
clone size: NA
CDR3 DNA: TGTGCCAGCAGACCGGGACTAGTACAAGAGACCCAGTACTTC
CDR3 protein: CASRPGLVQETQYF

V gene: TRBV7-3
J gene: TRBJ1-4
D gene: TRBD1
clone size: NA
CDR3 DNA: TGTGCCAGCAGCTTATCGGGACAGACTAATGAAAAACTGTTTTTT
CDR3 protein: CASSLSGQTNEKLFF

V gene: TRBV7-6
J gene: TRBJ1-6
D gene: TRBD1
clone size: NA
CDR3 DNA: TGTGCCAGCAGCTTTAGGGACAGGCCTTATAATTCACCCCTCCACTTT
CDR3 protein: CASSFRDRPYNSPLHF

V gene: TRBV21-1
J gene: TRBJ2-3
D gene: NA
clone size: NA
CDR3 DNA: TGTGCCAGCAGCGGGGGGCTAGCGGGAGTCGAGCGCACAGATACGCAGTATTTT
CDR3 protein: CASSGGLAGVERTDTQYF

V gene: TRBV3-1/TRBV3-2
J gene: TRBJ2-7
D gene: NA
clone size: NA
CDR3 DNA: TGTGCCAGCAGCCAGCGGGGACCTGACGAGCAGTACTTC
CDR3 protein: CASSQRGPDEQYF

V gene: TRBV7-3
J gene: TRBJ2-3
D gene: TRBD2
clone size: NA
CDR3 DNA: TGTGCCAGCAGTCCGGGGGGAATCACAGATACGCAGTATTTT
CDR3 protein: CASSPGGITDTQYF

V gene: TRBV6-5
J gene: TRBJ1-2
D gene: TRBD1
clone size: NA
CDR3 DNA: TGTGCCAGCAGTTACTCTTCAGGGGGGAACAATGGCTACACCTTC
CDR3 protein: CASSYSSGGNNGYTF

V gene: TRBV13
J gene: TRBJ2-3
D gene: TRBD1
clone size: NA
CDR3 DNA: TGTGCCAGCAGCCCAGAGACAGGGGGCCGCACAGATACGCAGTATTTT
CDR3 protein: CASSPETGGRTDTQYF

V gene: TRBV11-2
J gene: TRBJ2-7
D gene: TRBD2
clone size: NA
CDR3 DNA: TGTGCCAGCAGCTCTAGCGGGGGGGCATATTCCGAGCAGTACTTC
CDR3 protein: CASSSSGGAYSEQYF

V gene: TRBV28
J gene: TRBJ2-3
D gene: TRBD2
clone size: few
CDR3 DNA: TGTGCCAGCAGCACCAAGCGGGGCTTGGATACGCAGTATTTT
CDR3 protein: CASSTKRGLDTQYF

V gene: TRBV5-1
J gene: TRBJ2-1
D gene: TRBD1
clone size: NA
CDR3 DNA: TGCGCCAGCAGCCCCGGGACAGGCCTTCTTGGGCAGTTCTTC
CDR3 protein: CASSPGTGLLGQFF

V gene: TRBV15
J gene: TRBJ2-7
D gene: TRBD2
clone size: NA
CDR3 DNA: TGTGCCACCAGCAGAGAACTAGCGGGTCCCCTCTACGAGCAGTACTTC
CDR3 protein: CATSRELAGPLYEQYF

V gene: TRBV12-3/TRBV12-4
J gene: TRBJ1-1
D gene: NA
clone size: NA
CDR3 DNA: TGTGCCAGCAGTTTAGGGGTAAGGAGTGAAGCTTTCTTT
CDR3 protein: CASSLGVRSEAFF

V gene: TRBV5-1
J gene: TRBJ1-1
D gene: NA
clone size: NA
CDR3 DNA: TGCGCCAGCAGGCCGATTAACAGGGACACTGAAGCTTTCTTT
CDR3 protein: CASRPINRDTEAFF

V gene: TRBV18
J gene: TRBJ1-3
D gene: NA
clone size: NA
CDR3 DNA: TGTGCCAGCTCACCATCATGGGGAGGTGGAAACACCATATATTTT
CDR3 protein: CASSPSWGGGNTIYF

V gene: TRBV2
J gene: TRBJ2-1
D gene: NA
clone size: NA
CDR3 DNA: TGTGCCAGCAGACAGGGCCCCAACAATGAGCAGTTCTTC
CDR3 protein: CASRQGPNNEQFF

V gene: TRBV5-1
J gene: TRBJ2-1
D gene: NA
clone size: NA
CDR3 DNA: TGCGCCAGCAGCTTGTATTCCAGTCAGGCCTTGCACAATGAGCAGTTCTTC
CDR3 protein: CASSLYSSQALHNEQFF

V gene: TRBV9
J gene: TRBJ2-6
D gene: NA
clone size: NA
CDR3 DNA: TGTGCCAGCAGCGTAGGTTTAGAGGCTGGGGCCAACGTCCTGACTTTC
CDR3 protein: CASSVGLEAGANVLTF

V gene: TRBV7-3
J gene: TRBJ2-5
D gene: TRBD2
clone size: few
CDR3 DNA: TGTGCCAGCAGTACTAGCGGACAAGAGACCCAGTACTTC
CDR3 protein: CASSTSGQETQYF

V gene: TRBV24-1
J gene: TRBJ1-1
D gene: NA
clone size: NA
CDR3 DNA: TGTGCCACCAGCAGGGGCACTGAAGCTTTCTTT
CDR3 protein: CATSRGTEAFF

V gene: TRBV11-3
J gene: TRBJ2-1
D gene: TRBD2
clone size: NA
CDR3 DNA: TGTGCCAGCAGCCCGGCGACTAGCGGGAGGGGCGCCTACAATGAGCAGTTCTTC
CDR3 protein: CASSPATSGRGAYNEQFF